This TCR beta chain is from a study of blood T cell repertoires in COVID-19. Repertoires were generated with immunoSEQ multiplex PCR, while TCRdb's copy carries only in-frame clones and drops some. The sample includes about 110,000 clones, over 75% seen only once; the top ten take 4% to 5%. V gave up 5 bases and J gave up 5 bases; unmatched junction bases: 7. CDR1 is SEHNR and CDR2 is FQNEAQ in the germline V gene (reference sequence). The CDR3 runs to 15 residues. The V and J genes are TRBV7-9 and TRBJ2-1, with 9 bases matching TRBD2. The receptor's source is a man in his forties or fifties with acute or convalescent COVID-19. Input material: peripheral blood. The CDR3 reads CASSEAGGPNNEQFF. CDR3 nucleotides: TGTGCCAGCAGCGAAGCGGGAGGACCAAACAATGAGCAGTTCTTC.